This is a list of T cell receptor beta chains from one sample in a study of T-cell reconstitution after alpha-beta-depleted transplantation in children. From the PCR reads, TCRdb called clonotypes with MiXCR, one entry per CDR3 protein. The repertoire holds 550,000 to 800,000 distinct CDR3 sequences, with about an eighth as singletons. The material was PBMCs, obtained before TCRalphabeta/CD19-depleted stem cell transplant. Every receptor here comes from a girl aged 2-10 years with congenital amegakaryocytic thrombocytopenia, due to receive a stem cell transplant. Both conserved end residues are part of each CDR3. A D gene is named only where the DNA matches it firmly. Rows may omit the clone size; those that give it use once, few, many or a size class.

many	TRBV2	TRBJ1-2	-	TGTGCCACTATCCCGGACCCCCGCTATGGCTACACCTTC	CATIPDPRYGYTF
many	TRBV7-9	TRBJ1-5	-	TGTGCCAGCAGCTTCTCACAGAATCAGCCCCAGCATTTT	CASSFSQNQPQHF
many	TRBV5-1	TRBJ1-4	TRBD1	TGCGCCAGCAGCTGGGGACAGGGACGGGAAAAACTGTTTTTT	CASSWGQGREKLFF
many	TRBV5-1	TRBJ2-3	-	TGCGCCAGCAGCTTATTTACTAGTGGAGATACGCAGTATTTT	CASSLFTSGDTQYF
-	TRBV20-1	TRBJ1-1	-	TGCAGTGCTAGTGATTTCAGGGTCGGGAACACTGAAGCTTTCTTT	CSASDFRVGNTEAFF
many	TRBV5-1	TRBJ2-3	TRBD1	TGCGCCAGCAGCTCTGACAGGGAAGATACGCAGTATTTT	CASSSDREDTQYF
few	TRBV20-1	TRBJ1-1	-	TGCAGTGCTAGAGACCCGGGACGGTTGAACACTGAAGCTTTCTTT	CSARDPGRLNTEAFF
many	TRBV5-6	TRBJ2-2	-	TGTGCCAGCAGCTCTTCCGGAATACGCCGGGAGCTGTTTTTT	CASSSSGIRRELFF
few	TRBV5-5	TRBJ2-7	-	TGTGCCAGCAGTAGGACTTGGATTCGGGGGACCTACGAGCAGTACTTC	CASSRTWIRGTYEQYF
-	TRBV12-3/TRBV12-4	TRBJ1-3	-	TGTGCCAGCAGGAAGCCGGGCCTGGGGGGAAACACCATATATTTT	CASRKPGLGGNTIYF
-	TRBV4-1	TRBJ2-7	TRBD2	TGCGCCAGCAGCCAAGACGGGACTAGTAGCGGACCTTACTACGAGCAGTACTTC	CASSQDGTSSGPYYEQYF
few	TRBV13	TRBJ2-5	-	TGTGCCAGCAGCTTATTTCGGGCTGACCAAGAGACCCAGTACTTC	CASSLFRADQETQYF
few	TRBV12-3/TRBV12-4	TRBJ2-7	-	TGTGCCAGCAGTTTTCAAACCTACGAGCAGTACTTC	CASSFQTYEQYF
many	TRBV12-3/TRBV12-4	TRBJ1-2	-	TGTGCCAGCAGTTTAGGGGTTGTCTATGGCTACACCTTC	CASSLGVVYGYTF
few	TRBV19	TRBJ2-3	TRBD2	TGTGCCAGTAGGGGGACTAGCGGATACACAGATACGCAGTATTTT	CASRGTSGYTDTQYF
-	TRBV5-1	TRBJ2-3	-	TGCGCCAGCAGTGGTGGGGTCAGCACAGATACGCAGTATTTT	CASSGGVSTDTQYF
-	TRBV7-7	TRBJ2-1	-	TGTGCCAGCAGCCCGGGACCACAACACAATGAGCAGTTCTTC	CASSPGPQHNEQFF
-	TRBV18	TRBJ2-7	TRBD1	TGTGCCAGCGGGGGACAGGGGTTTTACGAGCAGTACTTC	CASGGQGFYEQYF
few	TRBV29-1	TRBJ1-1	-	TGCAGCGTTGCTCGGGGGTCGGTTGAAGCTTTCTTT	CSVARGSVEAFF
many	TRBV10-3	TRBJ2-6	TRBD2	TGTGCCATCAGTGATGGACTAGCGGGAGTGAGTGGGGCCAACGTCCTGACTTTC	CAISDGLAGVSGANVLTF
few	TRBV3-1	TRBJ2-2	TRBD2	TGTGCCAGCAGCCAACTAGCGGGAGGCGGTTACACCGGGGAGCTGTTTTTT	CASSQLAGGGYTGELFF
-	TRBV9	TRBJ2-1	-	TGTGCCAGCACCCCGTGGGGGAGCCACAATGAGCAGTTCTTC	CASTPWGSHNEQFF
few	TRBV4-1	TRBJ1-4	-	TGCGCCAGCAGCCAGCCCTATCGAAGACAAGATAATGAAAAACTGTTTTTT	CASSQPYRRQDNEKLFF
-	TRBV4-1	TRBJ2-7	TRBD2	TGCGCCAGCAGCCAGAGGACTAGCGGGAGGGTCTACGAGCAGTACTTC	CASSQRTSGRVYEQYF
few	TRBV27	TRBJ2-1	TRBD2	TGTGCCAGCAGTTTTCCCCGGACTAGCGGGAAACATGAGCAGTTCTTC	CASSFPRTSGKHEQFF
few	TRBV5-1	TRBJ2-3	TRBD2	TGCGCCAGCAGCTTGGCCCCCGCGGGAGTGGTATCGGATACGCAGTATTTT	CASSLAPAGVVSDTQYF
-	TRBV20-1	TRBJ2-2	-	TGCAGTGCTAGGCCTCAAATCCCCGGGGAGCTGTTTTTT	CSARPQIPGELFF